Presented here are 16 T cell receptor beta chains from one specimen sequenced in a study of T cells in Graves' hyperthyroidism and ophthalmopathy. What was amplified from RNA transcripts were TCR beta CDR3 regions. HTBI primers were the set used in a first-round RT-PCR of the TCR CDR3. MiXCR was run by TCRdb on the multiplex PCR reads, yielding one entry per CDR3 protein. Of 150,000 to 200,000 distinct CDR3 sequences listed, less than 10% were seen once; the top ten hold roughly 23%. The sequenced material came from blood. The receptor set was obtained from a woman younger than 30 with Graves' hyperthyroidism that later progressed to Graves' ophthalmopathy.

This clonotype was seen at least ten times. The chain links TRBV12-3 or TRBV12-4 to TRBJ1-1; a possible D gene is TRBD1 (6 bases). The CDR3 contains 13 residues. Trimming stripped 3 bases from V and 6 bases from J, with 11 bases between. The CDR3 loop reads CASSFTGTSEAFF. In DNA, the CDR3 is TGTGCCAGCAGTTTTACAGGGACCTCTGAAGCTTTCTTT.

This clonotype was recorded many times. The rearrangement joins TRBV20-1 to TRBJ1-2; 9 bases line up with TRBD1. J lost 6 bases, V lost 4 bases, and 3 bases had no gene match. This CDR3 region has 12 residues. Germline values: CDR1 DFQATT, CDR2 SNEGSKA (reference sequence). CDR3 loop: CSATQGANGYTF. The CDR3 DNA reads TGCAGTGCTACACAGGGGGCTAATGGCTACACCTTC.

This clonotype was recorded many times. The chain employs TRBV6-1 and TRBJ2-3; no clear D gene. Trimming stripped 2 bases from V and 4 bases from J, with 16 bases between. Germline-derived CDR1 and CDR2 are MNHNS and SASEGT. The CDR3 consists of 16 residues. The CDR3 DNA reads TGTGCCAGCAGTGAACGGGCACCGAGGAGAGCAGATACGCAGTATTTT. Translation: CASSERAPRRADTQYF.

This clonotype was observed a handful of times. The chain has TRBV4-2 and TRBJ1-1; no definite D call. This CDR3 contains 15 residues. With 0 bases removed from V and 7 bases from J, the gap between germline ends came to 15 bases. Germline V lookup: CDR1 LGHNA, CDR2 YNFKEQ. In DNA form, the CDR3 reads TGTGCCAGCAGCCAAGATCCGGGTTTTAGGAGTGAAGCTTTCTTT. Its translation is CASSQDPGFRSEAFF.

Ten or more counts support this clonotype. The CDR3 DNA reads TGTGCCAGCAGCAACAGAGGGGCACAGGGGTACACTGAAGCTTTCTTT. Translating it yields CASSNRGAQGYTEAFF. This chain joins TRBV13 and TRBJ1-1; 7 nucleotides align to TRBD1. The germline V gene has CDR1 PRHDT and CDR2 FYEKMQ (reference sequence). J gave up 3 bases and V 5 bases, and 12 bases lay outside the gene matches. This CDR3 spans 16 amino acids.

This clonotype was recorded at least ten times. The chain employs TRBV6-6 and TRBJ2-5, with D unclear. Germline CDR1 is MNHNY and CDR2 is SVGAGI (reference sequence). Trimming cost V 2 bases and J 7 bases, with 14 bases left between them. The CDR3 runs to 14 residues. CDR3 sequence: CASSYLGSSGTQYF. The CDR3 DNA reads as TGTGCCAGCAGTTACCTGGGCTCCTCGGGGACCCAGTACTTC.

This clonotype was observed many times. The V gene is TRBV19, the J gene TRBJ1-4; D is ambiguous. This CDR3 is built from 15 residues. Germline CDR1 and CDR2: LNHDA and SQIVND (reference sequence). The ends were cut back, 1 base at V and 5 bases at J, with 11 bases in the middle. The CDR3 nucleotides are TGTGCCAGTAGTATAGCCGCGGCTCCGAATGAAAAACTGTTTTTT. Amino acids: CASSIAAAPNEKLFF.

This clonotype was observed a handful of times. This chain uses TRBV29-1 with TRBJ1-5, with D tentatively TRBD1 (5 bases). This CDR3 spans 13 amino acids. Germline values: CDR1 SQVTM, CDR2 ANQGSEA. V was cut by 1 base and J by 7 bases, with 11 bases left in between. Here the CDR3 reads CSVEGGSGQPQHF. CDR3 coding DNA: TGCAGCGTTGAAGGGGGTTCAGGGCAGCCCCAGCATTTT.

This clonotype turned up a few times. This sequence joins TRBV5-8 and TRBJ2-7; no definite D call. The CDR3 covers 15 residues. V lost 1 base and J lost 0, with 11 bases in between. Germline values: CDR1 SGHTS, CDR2 YDEGEE. The DNA for the CDR3 is TGTGCCAGCAGCTTGACGTGGGTCAGCTCCTACGAGCAGTACTTC. This gives the protein CASSLTWVSSYEQYF.

This clonotype was picked up many times. This chain uses TRBV28 with TRBJ1-3; D unresolved. This CDR3 spans 11 amino acids. The germline V gene encodes CDR1 MDHEN and CDR2 SYDVKM. Trimming cost V 5 bases and J 4 bases, with 3 bases left between them. The CDR3 protein is CASSPGNTIYF. The CDR3 DNA reads as TGTGCCAGCAGTCCCGGAAACACCATATATTTT.

This clonotype appeared many times. The V and J genes are TRBV7-2 and TRBJ2-3; TRBD1 matches at 11 bases. The ends lost 4 bases at V and 5 bases at J; junction bases unmatched: 5. The length of the CDR3 is 15 residues. CDR1 and CDR2 (germline): SGHTA, FQGNSA. Written as DNA, the CDR3 is TGTGCCAGCAGCTCCCGGGACAGGGGGATAGATACGCAGTATTTT. Its translation: CASSSRDRGIDTQYF.

DNA of the CDR3: TGTGCCAGTAGCGGCGGACCCGGGGAGCTGTTTTTT. It encodes CASSGGPGELFF. The rearrangement joins TRBV19 to TRBJ2-2; D gene uncertain. V lost 6 bases and J lost 6, with 8 bases in between. The CDR3 totals 12 residues. Germline assignment: CDR1 LNHDA and CDR2 SQIVND (reference sequence).

This clonotype was recorded a few times. The CDR3 spells CASSQAGGYAGYGYTF. The CDR3 nucleotides are TGTGCCAGCAGCCAAGCAGGGGGATACGCCGGCTATGGCTACACCTTC. The chain has TRBV4-2 and TRBJ1-2; 7 bases match TRBD1. Germline V CDR1 and CDR2: LGHNA, YNFKEQ. J lost 4 bases, V lost 1 base, and 9 bases had no gene match. The CDR3 is 16 residues long.

This clonotype came up many times. The rearrangement uses TRBV3-1 and TRBJ1-1; D uncertain. With 0 bases removed from V and 4 bases from J, the gap between germline ends came to 12 bases. The V gene's germline CDR1 is LGHDT and CDR2 YNNKEL (reference sequence). The CDR3 runs to 15 residues. The CDR3 coding sequence is TGTGCCAGCAGCCAAGATCTCCGACCCTTCACTGAAGCTTTCTTT. This translates into CASSQDLRPFTEAFF.

The V gene is TRBV20-1, the J gene TRBJ2-3; 11 bases are shared with TRBD2. Germline V gene sequence: CDR1 DFQATT, CDR2 SNEGSKA (reference sequence). The CDR3 is 16 residues long. The V and J ends lost 6 bases and 4 bases, in that order; junction bases with no gene match: 12. The CDR3 DNA is TGCAGTGCACTACTAGCGGGGGAGTTTGGCGCAGATACGCAGTATTTT. This translates into CSALLAGEFGADTQYF.

The chain combines TRBV5-4 with TRBJ2-7, with a weak D call TRBD1 (5 bases). CDR3 length: 14 residues. Trimming left V 4 bases short and J 0 bases short, with 11 bases between. Germline CDR1 reads SGHNT; CDR2 reads YYREEE (reference sequence). The CDR3 is CASSPDSSSYEQYF. The CDR3 nucleotides read TGTGCCAGCAGCCCCGACAGTAGCTCCTACGAGCAGTACTTC.